This T cell receptor (beta chain) is from a study of cytomegalovirus exposure and HLA in healthy donors. Study-wide findings and caveats: V- and J-gene trimming of TCR beta was linked (in a later analysis) to a missense DCLRE1C variant. In an earlier analysis, in 620 or so donors, most V segments appeared productive either ~90% or ~30% of the time.

The CDR3 covers 14 residues. The V gene's germline CDR1 is LNHDA and CDR2 SQIVND (reference sequence). V was trimmed by 5 bases and J by 3 bases, leaving 13 bases between them. In regard to this clone: Its target is unknown.

60 Vbeta and 13 Jbeta primers were used in PCR. Libraries were prepared by immunoSEQ multiplex PCR; TCRdb keeps only in-frame clonotypes and omits some of them. Of tens of thousands of clones in the sample, about four fifths are singletons; the top ten hold 8% to 9.5%. Specimen: PBMCs. The sequence was collected from a woman in her thirties or forties in good health and CMV-seropositive. V and J are TRBV19 and TRBJ1-1; D may be TRBD1 (5 bases). The CDR3 is CASSYLGGDTEAFF. The CDR3 DNA sequence: TGTGCCAGTAGTTACTTAGGAGGGGACACTGAAGCTTTCTTT.